The 10 T cell receptor beta chains below all came from one sample that was sequenced in a study of blood T cell repertoires in COVID-19. Libraries were prepared by immunoSEQ multiplex PCR; TCRdb keeps only in-frame clonotypes and omits some of them. The sample yields some 130,000 clones, around 89% seen once. What was sequenced was peripheral blood. The receptors come from a man in his fifties or sixties with active or convalescent COVID-19.

This clone has a single count. V and J are TRBV6-2 or TRBV6-3 and TRBJ1-2; D may be TRBD1 (5 bases). Germline CDR1 MNHEY, CDR2 SVGEGT. This CDR3 has 15 residues. Trimming took 0 bases from V and 7 from J, leaving 15 bases between them. CDR3 residues: CASSYSGANRIGYTF. CDR3 nucleotides: TGTGCCAGCAGTTACTCGGGTGCAAACAGGATTGGCTACACCTTC.

The chain links TRBV4-3 to TRBJ2-3; tentatively, D is TRBD2 (5 bases). The V gene's germline CDR1 is LGHNA and CDR2 YSLEER. V lost 3 bases, J lost 0 bases, and 7 bases lay in between. The CDR3 length is 14 residues. The CDR3 sequence: CASSQRTSTDTQYF. The CDR3 nucleotides read TGCGCCAGCAGCCAGAGGACTAGCACAGATACGCAGTATTTT.

The gene calls are TRBV7-3 and TRBJ2-3, with 12 bases identical to TRBD2. The V gene's germline CDR1 is SGHTA and CDR2 FQGTGA. The V and J ends lost 5 bases and 4 bases, in that order; junction bases with no gene match: 7. The CDR3 runs to 16 residues. The CDR3 here is CASSRGASGGADTQYF. In DNA, the CDR3 is TGTGCCAGCAGCCGCGGCGCTAGCGGGGGGGCAGATACGCAGTATTTT.

This clone turned up a few times. V is TRBV2 and J is TRBJ2-2; 12 positions match TRBD2. This CDR3 spans 15 amino acids. V dropped 6 bases and J dropped 6; count of bases not matched to a gene: 5. Germline V gives CDR1 SNHLY, CDR2 FYNNEI. The CDR3 is CASSPSGRASGELFF. Written as DNA, the CDR3 is TGTGCCAGCAGCCCTAGCGGGAGGGCCTCCGGGGAGCTGTTTTTT.

The chain couples TRBV27 to TRBJ2-7, with TRBD1 identical over 7 bases. The CDR3 has 19 residues. V dropped 3 bases and J dropped 2; count of bases not matched to a gene: 19. Germline V gene lookup returns CDR1 MNHEY and CDR2 SMNVEV (reference sequence). The CDR3 nucleotides are TGTGCCAGCAGTTTTAGATTTACCCCTACCGGGACAGATCCCTACGAGCAGTACTTC. Translation gives CASSFRFTPTGTDPYEQYF.

The chain is built from TRBV5-1 and TRBJ2-3; the D gene is possibly TRBD1 (6 bases). Germline V gene lookup returns CDR1 SGHRS and CDR2 YFSETQ. V was shortened by 0 bases and J by 8 bases, with 16 bases between the two germline ends. The CDR3 sequence is 15 residues long. The CDR3 spells CASSLGAGDAVTQYF. CDR3 bases: TGCGCCAGCAGCTTGGGGGCAGGGGACGCGGTTACGCAGTATTTT.

The chain couples TRBV3-1 (or the pseudogene TRBV3-2) to TRBJ2-7, with unresolved D. The length of the CDR3 is 14 residues. V gave up 2 bases and J gave up 0 bases, with 8 bases separating them. Germline CDR1 reads LGHDT; CDR2 reads YNNKEL (reference sequence). DNA of the CDR3: TGTGCCAGCAGCCAATACTCGAGCTCCTACGAGCAGTACTTC. Translating gives CASSQYSSSYEQYF.

This sequence joins TRBV2 and TRBJ2-7, with TRBD1 identical over 10 bases. The CDR3 totals 12 residues. The ends lost 5 bases at V and 9 bases at J; junction bases unmatched: 4. Germline CDR1 reads SNHLY; CDR2 reads FYNNEI. The CDR3 coding sequence is TGTGCCAGCAGTCCGACAGGGGGCGTGCAGTACTTC. Residues: CASSPTGGVQYF. The complete variable domain, with remaining parts taken from reference TRBV2 and TRBJ2-7, reads EPEVTQTPSHQVTQMGQEVILRCVPISNHLYFYWYRQILGQKVEFLVSFYNNEISEKSEIFDDQFSVERPDGSNFTLKIRSTKLEDSAMYFCASSPTGGVQYFGPGTRLTVT.

Comments on this clone: Other nucleotide sequences in the sample specify the same CDR3. The chain carries TRBV5-1 and TRBJ2-5, with 8 bases fitting TRBD1. Trimming took 4 bases from V and 5 from J; bases not matched to a gene: 4. CDR1 and CDR2 from the germline V gene are SGHRS and YFSETQ. This CDR3 contains 13 residues. CDR3 region: CASSRDRGETQYF. In DNA form, the CDR3 reads TGCGCCAGCAGCCGTGACAGGGGCGAGACCCAGTACTTC.

DNA for the CDR3: TGTGCCAGCAGTTATGGGCCTAGCGGGGGATACAATGAGCAGTTCTTC. Translated: CASSYGPSGGYNEQFF. This rearrangement joins TRBV6-6 to TRBJ2-1, with 10 bases fitting TRBD2. The CDR3 sequence is 16 residues long. Germline-derived CDR1 and CDR2 are MNHNY and SVGAGI (reference sequence). J was trimmed by 4 bases and V by 3 bases; bases with no gene match: 6.